This T cell receptor beta chain was documented in a study of PD-1 blockade in classical Hodgkin lymphoma. Assay used: immunoSEQ multiplex PCR; TCRdb lists only in-frame clones, some missing. This sample has around 50,000 clones, with more than 85% found just once. Overall study findings and caveats: Compared with baseline, CD4+ but not CD8+ TCR diversity had risen significantly by C4D1. For complete responders, baseline diversity was comparable to that of newly diagnosed patients. Among the patients, those starting nivolumab under 1 year after ASCT were excluded.

This clone was picked up one time. Antigen: not known. CDR3 size: 10 residues. Germline V gives CDR1 DFQATT, CDR2 SNEGSKA (reference sequence). Trimming took 5 bases from V and 4 from J, leaving 6 bases between them. Brentuximab vedotin exposure varied among the patients, all of whom had relapsed after autologous stem cell transplantation. The gene calls are TRBV20-1 and TRBJ2-7; D uncertain. The specimen comprised peripheral blood mononuclear cells (PBMCs), sampled before the second cycle of nivolumab. This clonotype was obtained from a human donor with classical Hodgkin lymphoma. The CDR3 sequence: CSALQYEQYF. The CDR3 DNA reads TGCAGTGCTCTTCAGTACGAGCAGTACTTC.